This T cell receptor (beta chain) was captured by sequencing in a study of CXCR3-negative and CXCR3-positive naive CD8 T cells. In terms of frequency, this clonotype is medium-sized (0.01 to 0.1%). Its matching antigen is unknown. Whole-study findings and limits: Comparably high diversity was seen in both naive subsets, and much lower diversity in memory CD8+ cells.

TRB cDNA was prepared as libraries by UMI-labeled 5' RACE. Reprocessing the 5' RACE reads, TCRdb reports a single entry for every CDR3 protein and omits DNA. The table lists several thousand distinct CDR3 sequences. The CDR3 has 15 amino acids. Germline CDR1 SQVTM, CDR2 ANQGSEA. The sequence derives from a human donor in good health. Some clones in this sample may be carry-over from other donors' samples. The rearrangement joins TRBV29-1 to TRBJ2-1; checking the TCRdb D call of TRBD1 is not possible without DNA. Material: naive CXCR3- CD8+ T cells from blood. Subset of the sample: CD45RO-CCR7+CD27+CD95- naive CD8+ T cells lacking CXCR3 (TNR3-). CDR3 amino acids: CSVALETGPTNEQFF.